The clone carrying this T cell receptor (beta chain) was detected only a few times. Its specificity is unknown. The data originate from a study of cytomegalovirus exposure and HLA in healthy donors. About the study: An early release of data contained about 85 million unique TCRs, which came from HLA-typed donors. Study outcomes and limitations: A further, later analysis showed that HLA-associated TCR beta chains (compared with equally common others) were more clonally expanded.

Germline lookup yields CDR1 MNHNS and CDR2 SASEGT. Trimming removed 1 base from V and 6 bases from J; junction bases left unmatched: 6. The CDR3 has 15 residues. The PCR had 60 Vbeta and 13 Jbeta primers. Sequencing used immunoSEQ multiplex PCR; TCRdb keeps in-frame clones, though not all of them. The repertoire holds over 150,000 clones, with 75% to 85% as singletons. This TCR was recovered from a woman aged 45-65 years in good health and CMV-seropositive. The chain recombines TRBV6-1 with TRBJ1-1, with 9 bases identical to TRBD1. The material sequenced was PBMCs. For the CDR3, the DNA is TGTGCCAGCAGTGAAGTCACAGGGGGCAGGTCTGAAGCTTTCTTT. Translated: CASSEVTGGRSEAFF.